The TCR beta chain under discussion was sequenced for a study of technical replicates of blood from several donors. The data were produced by immunoSEQ multiplex PCR, yet TCRdb's version contains in-frame clones alone and is incomplete. Of tens of thousands of clones listed, 90% to 98% are singletons. Germline trimming cut 4 bases from V and 7 bases from J; bases unmatched to any gene: 7. Germline loops: CDR1 MDHEN, CDR2 SYDVKM. The CDR3 runs to 14 residues. V is TRBV28 and J is TRBJ2-7; 10 nucleotides align to TRBD1. This receptor was identified in a human donor in good health. Sequences were obtained from T cells isolated from PBMCs. The CDR3 DNA sequence: TGTGCCAGCAGTTCCCGACAGGGGGCGGAAGAGCAGTACTTC. Translating gives CASSSRQGAEEQYF. Supplemented by reference TRBV28 and TRBJ2-7, the full variable domain reads DVKVTQSSRYLVKRTGEKVFLECVQDMDHENMFWYRQDPGLGLRLIYFSYDVKMKEKGDIPEGYSVSREKKERFSLILESASTNQTSMYLCASSSRQGAEEQYFGPGTRLTVT.